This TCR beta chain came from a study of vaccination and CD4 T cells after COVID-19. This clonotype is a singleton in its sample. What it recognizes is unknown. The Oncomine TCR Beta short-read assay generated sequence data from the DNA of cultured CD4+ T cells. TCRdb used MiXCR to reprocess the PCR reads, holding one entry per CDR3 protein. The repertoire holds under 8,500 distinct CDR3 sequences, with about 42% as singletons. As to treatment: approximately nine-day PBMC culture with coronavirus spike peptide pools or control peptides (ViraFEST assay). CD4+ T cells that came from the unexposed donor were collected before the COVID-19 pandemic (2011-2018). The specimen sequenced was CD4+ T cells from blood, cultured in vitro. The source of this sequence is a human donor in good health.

The CDR3 nucleotides are TGTGCCAGCAGCTCGCCGGGGGAGCAGTACTTC. It codes for CASSSPGEQYF. The chain is built from TRBV7-8 and TRBJ2-7; possibly TRBD2 for D (5 bases). CDR1 and CDR2 from the germline V gene are SGHVS and FQNEAQ. The CDR3 contains 11 residues. V was cut by 4 bases and J by 7 bases, with 8 bases left in between.